This paragraph covers one TCR beta chain sequence. The target antigen is unknown. Produced via immunoSEQ multiplex PCR; TCRdb's table is partial and in-frame only. The table has about 610,000 clones, around 97% seen once. These data are taken from a study of shared clonotypes between healthy human individuals. Notes on the study in general: Sharing across several donors was seen in approximately 5.2% of naive CD4 clonotypes.

Trimming cost V 4 bases and J 5 bases; bases outside gene matches: 5. Germline-derived CDR1 and CDR2 are MGHRA and YSYEKL. CDR3 length equals 16 residues. Input material: naive CD4+ T cells sorted from blood. Subset: CD45RA+ positively selected. The sequence derives from a woman between 25 and 40 years old in good health. The chain recombines TRBV4-1 with TRBJ2-3; TRBD2 aligns across 14 bases. CDR3 bases: TGCGCCAGCAGCCGCCAGGGACTAGCGGGAGAAGATACGCAGTATTTT. The encoded protein is CASSRQGLAGEDTQYF.